These T cell receptor beta chains were read from a single sample in a study of shared clonotypes between healthy human individuals. The data were produced by immunoSEQ multiplex PCR, yet TCRdb's version contains in-frame clones alone and is incomplete. Of some 1.5 million clones listed, 95% to 99% were seen once; the top ten hold roughly 0.4%. The specimen sequenced was naive CD4+ T cells sorted from blood. All receptors derive from a man aged 25 to 45 in good health. The CDR3 runs from the conserved cysteine through the conserved F or W. The order of the fields is clone size, D gene, J gene, V gene, CDR3 DNA, CDR3 protein. D genes are given only for firm matches. Not every row has a clone size; where given, it reads once, few, many or a size class.

size: NA
D: NA
J: TRBJ1-5
V: TRBV28
DNA: TGTGCCAGCAGTTTTCTGAGTAGCAATCAGCCCCAGCATTTT
CDR3: CASSFLSSNQPQHF

size: NA
D: NA
J: TRBJ1-5
V: TRBV28
DNA: TGTGCCAGCAGCCAGAATCAGCCCCAGCATTTT
CDR3: CASSQNQPQHF

size: NA
D: NA
J: TRBJ1-1
V: TRBV5-1
DNA: TGCGCCAGCAGCTTGGAAACAGCCCGGTGGAACACTGAAGCTTTCTTT
CDR3: CASSLETARWNTEAFF

size: NA
D: NA
J: TRBJ1-2
V: TRBV5-4
DNA: TGTGCCAGCAGCTCCTTACAACCTAAGGACTACACCTTC
CDR3: CASSSLQPKDYTF

size: NA
D: NA
J: TRBJ2-7
V: TRBV5-4
DNA: TGTGCCAGCAGCCCCGGACGGATGACCGATGATGAGCAGTACTTC
CDR3: CASSPGRMTDDEQYF

size: NA
D: NA
J: TRBJ2-7
V: TRBV30
DNA: TGTGCCTGGAGTTGGACAGAGAATAGAAAATACGAGCAGTACTTC
CDR3: CAWSWTENRKYEQYF

size: once
D: NA
J: TRBJ1-5
V: TRBV7-2
DNA: TGTGCCAGCAGCTTAGGTGGTCTGCCCCAGCATTTT
CDR3: CASSLGGLPQHF

size: NA
D: NA
J: TRBJ1-1
V: TRBV6-5
DNA: TGTGCCAGCAGTTACCAGCAGCTGAACACTGAAGCTTTCTTT
CDR3: CASSYQQLNTEAFF

size: NA
D: NA
J: TRBJ1-5
V: TRBV19
DNA: TGTGCCAGTGGTGCAGGCTATCAGCCCCAGCATTTT
CDR3: CASGAGYQPQHF

size: NA
D: NA
J: TRBJ2-3
V: TRBV6-6
DNA: TGTGCCAGCAGTAAACTATTGGGATACACAGATACGCAGTATTTT
CDR3: CASSKLLGYTDTQYF

size: NA
D: NA
J: TRBJ2-7
V: TRBV10-3
DNA: TGTGCCATCAGTGAGTCGGCAGTTCTGGCGGGAAACTACGAGCAGTACTTC
CDR3: CAISESAVLAGNYEQYF

size: few
D: NA
J: TRBJ2-5
V: TRBV5-1
DNA: TGCGCCAGCAGCTATTCGGGGGCAGAGACCCAGTACTTC
CDR3: CASSYSGAETQYF

size: NA
D: TRBD1
J: TRBJ2-1
V: TRBV19
DNA: TGTGCCAGTCGAATTGGAGACAGGGAGTACAATGAGCAGTTCTTC
CDR3: CASRIGDREYNEQFF

size: NA
D: TRBD1
J: TRBJ1-5
V: TRBV6-1
DNA: TGTGCCAGCAGTGCCGAAACCCGGGACAGTTGCAATCAGCCCCAGCATTTT
CDR3: CASSAETRDSCNQPQHF

size: once
D: NA
J: TRBJ2-5
V: TRBV18
DNA: TGTGCCAGCTCACCCGCCGAAGGGCCGACCCAGTACTTC
CDR3: CASSPAEGPTQYF

size: NA
D: TRBD1
J: TRBJ2-4
V: TRBV19
DNA: TGTGCCAGTAGTAGGCAGGGGGTGCACATTCAGTACTTC
CDR3: CASSRQGVHIQYF

size: once
D: NA
J: TRBJ2-3
V: TRBV7-2
DNA: TGTGCCAGCAGCTTCTGGCGAACTCCTGGGGATACGCAGTATTTT
CDR3: CASSFWRTPGDTQYF

size: NA
D: NA
J: TRBJ1-2
V: TRBV2
DNA: TGTGCCAGCACCCCAGGGGTTAACTATGGCTACACCTTC
CDR3: CASTPGVNYGYTF

size: NA
D: NA
J: TRBJ2-7
V: TRBV6-5
DNA: TGTGCCAGCAGTTACTCGTCCCAGAAAGCCTACGAGCAGTACTTC
CDR3: CASSYSSQKAYEQYF

size: NA
D: TRBD2
J: TRBJ2-7
V: TRBV7-8
DNA: TGTGCCAGCAGCTTGCCTAGCGGGAGGTCCTACGAGCAGTACTTC
CDR3: CASSLPSGRSYEQYF

size: NA
D: TRBD1
J: TRBJ2-3
V: TRBV5-1
DNA: TGCGCCAGCAGACAGGGGGCGCCCACAGATACGCAGTATTTT
CDR3: CASRQGAPTDTQYF

size: NA
D: NA
J: TRBJ2-2
V: TRBV7-6
DNA: TGTGCCAGCAGCTTAGCTGTCGGGGCTTATACCGGGGAGCTGTTTTTT
CDR3: CASSLAVGAYTGELFF

size: NA
D: NA
J: TRBJ1-2
V: TRBV28
DNA: TGTGCCACTCAGGACAGCCTAACTAACTATGGCTACACCTTC
CDR3: CATQDSLTNYGYTF

size: once
D: TRBD1
J: TRBJ2-7
V: TRBV19
DNA: TGTGCCAGTAGTACCGGGACAGCTAACTCCTACGAGCAGTACTTC
CDR3: CASSTGTANSYEQYF

size: NA
D: NA
J: TRBJ1-2
V: TRBV19
DNA: TGTGCCAGTAGTATGGAATATGGCTACACCTTC
CDR3: CASSMEYGYTF

size: NA
D: NA
J: TRBJ2-7
V: TRBV21-1
DNA: TGTGCCACCGCGATTGACGGACAGGGGATCAACGAGCAGTACTTC
CDR3: CATAIDGQGINEQYF

size: NA
D: TRBD2
J: TRBJ2-1
V: TRBV9
DNA: TGTGCCAGCAGCGTAGCTCCCCTAGCGGCCTACAATGAGCAGTTCTTC
CDR3: CASSVAPLAAYNEQFF

size: NA
D: TRBD1
J: TRBJ2-7
V: TRBV7-9
DNA: TGTGCGGAGCGCGGGACAGGGTCCTCCGAGCAGTACTTC
CDR3: CAERGTGSSEQYF

size: NA
D: NA
J: TRBJ2-2
V: TRBV19
DNA: TGTGCCAGTAGTACCCTAGCGACAGGGGAGCTGTTTTTT
CDR3: CASSTLATGELFF

size: once
D: NA
J: TRBJ2-7
V: TRBV5-5
DNA: TGTGCCAGTTTATGGGGATTAGGGGCCCACGAGCAGTACTTC
CDR3: CASLWGLGAHEQYF

size: NA
D: NA
J: TRBJ1-5
V: TRBV15
DNA: TGTGCCACCAGCAGAGAGTCCCCGGCAGGGACGTCCTTTAATCAGCCCCAGCATTTT
CDR3: CATSRESPAGTSFNQPQHF

size: NA
D: NA
J: TRBJ2-2
V: TRBV29-1
DNA: TGCAGCGTTGAAGGGGAGGCCCTCCAGGGTACTTCGAACACCGGGGAGCTGTTTTTT
CDR3: CSVEGEALQGTSNTGELFF

size: NA
D: NA
J: TRBJ2-7
V: TRBV2
DNA: TGTGCCAGCAGTGAAAAAGCGCCTGTAGGGAACTTC
CDR3: CASSEKAPVGNF

size: NA
D: TRBD1
J: TRBJ2-7
V: TRBV6-1
DNA: TGTGCCAGCCGACAAGCGGGGACAGGGTGGCGCGAGCAGTACTTC
CDR3: CASRQAGTGWREQYF

size: NA
D: TRBD2
J: TRBJ2-2
V: TRBV15
DNA: TGTGCCACCAGAGCCGATAAACTAGCGGGAGGGTCCGGGGAGCTGTTTTTT
CDR3: CATRADKLAGGSGELFF

size: NA
D: NA
J: TRBJ2-5
V: TRBV4-1
DNA: TGCGCCAGCAGCCCATTAGGCAGACTCGACGGCCAAGAGACCCAGTACTTC
CDR3: CASSPLGRLDGQETQYF

size: NA
D: NA
J: TRBJ1-5
V: TRBV7-8
DNA: TGTGCCAGCAGCCCCTGGGCAGGGAATCAGCCCCAGCATTTT
CDR3: CASSPWAGNQPQHF

size: once
D: TRBD1
J: TRBJ2-3
V: TRBV9
DNA: TGTGCCAGCAGCCCGACAGGGGTCGAGAGGACGCAGTATTTT
CDR3: CASSPTGVERTQYF

size: NA
D: NA
J: TRBJ1-2
V: TRBV30
DNA: TGTGCCTGGAGTGTACGTGGGTTGGATGGCTACACCTTC
CDR3: CAWSVRGLDGYTF

size: NA
D: NA
J: TRBJ2-5
V: TRBV5-6
DNA: TGTGCCAGCAGCCGCAGGAGAAATCAAGAGACCCAGTACTTC
CDR3: CASSRRRNQETQYF

size: once
D: NA
J: TRBJ2-7
V: TRBV30
DNA: TGTGCCTGGAGTGTTGGTGCCTCCTACGAGCAGTACTTC
CDR3: CAWSVGASYEQYF

size: NA
D: TRBD1
J: TRBJ1-2
V: TRBV7-9
DNA: TGTGCCAGCAGCTTGCCGGGACAGGGGGCGCCTGGCTACACCTTC
CDR3: CASSLPGQGAPGYTF